The rows below give T cell receptor beta chains drawn from one sample of a study of tumor and adjacent non-tumor tissue in lung cancer. TCRdb passed the multiplex PCR reads through MiXCR, listing each CDR3 protein once. The table includes approximately 110,000 distinct CDR3 sequences, about 63% detected once. Sequencing was carried out using distant non-tumor lung tissue. These receptors originate from a man aged 55 to 70 with non-small cell lung cancer. CDR3s include the opening cysteine and the closing phenylalanine or tryptophan. D genes are given only for firm matches.

j_gene | d_gene | v_gene | CDR3aa | CDR3nt
TRBJ2-1 | . | TRBV4-3 | CASSQDLLYNERFF | TGTGCCAGCAGCCAAGATCTACTCTACAATGAGCGGTTCTTC
TRBJ2-7 | . | TRBV29-1 | CRVETETYEQYF | TGCAGAGTTGAAACGGAAACCTACGAGCAGTATTTC
TRBJ2-7 | TRBD2 | TRBV6-5 | CASSYSGGLNYEHYF | TGTGCCAGCAGTTACTCGGGGGGGTTGAACTACGAGCACTACTTC
TRBJ2-1 | TRBD2 | TRBV11-3 | CASSPGGWSPYNEQLF | TGTGCCAGCAGTCCGGGGGGTTGGAGCCCCTACAATGAGCAGCTCTTC
TRBJ1-1 | . | TRBV6-5 | CASSYSGYAEAFF | TGTGCCAGCAGTTACTCCGGGTACGCTGAAGCTTTCTTT
TRBJ1-1 | TRBD1 | TRBV5-1 | CASSLDGQGATEAFF | TGCGCCAGCAGCCTAGACGGACAGGGGGCGACTGAAGCTTTCTTT
TRBJ1-1 | . | TRBV6-5 | CASSLSLEYTGAFF | TGTGCCAGCAGTTTGAGTCTGGAGTACACTGGAGCTTTCTTT
TRBJ2-1 | . | TRBV13 | CASSLFLGDSRQFF | TGTGCCAGCAGCCTGTTCCTGGGAGATTCACGACAGTTCTTC
TRBJ1-1 | . | TRBV12-3/TRBV12-4 | CASSLGTYTTEAFF | TGTGCCAGCAGTTTGGGGACATACACCACCGAAGCTTTCTTT
TRBJ1-1 | . | TRBV12-3/TRBV12-4 | CARSFRLGRKNTEAFF | TGTGCCAGGAGTTTCCGACTGGGGCGGAAGAACACTGAAGCTTTCTTT